Below, 12 T cell receptor beta chains from the same sample are listed, as sequenced in a study of regulatory T cells in long-lasting Graves disease. The time point is: newly diagnosed GD, antithyroid drugs for less than 3 months. RNA extracted from PBMCs served as the sequencing template. With iRepertoire HTBI primers and Arm-PCR of CDR3 regions, TCR beta libraries were built. Each CDR3 protein gets one entry after TCRdb re-called the multiplex PCR reads with MiXCR. The data hold fewer than 650,000 distinct CDR3 sequences, with about 16% observed a single time. These same records also appear under a second study, on T cells in Graves' hyperthyroidism and ophthalmopathy.

Here the sequenced sample was peripheral blood mononuclear cells (PBMCs), taken at new diagnosis, from a patient treated with antithyroid drugs. The origin of the receptors is a man aged 18-30 years with Graves disease.

This clonotype occurred many times. The genes are TRBV11-2 and TRBJ2-7; 8 nucleotides align to TRBD2. The CDR3 loop spans 16 amino acids. The V gene end was trimmed by 5 bases and the J gene end by 3 bases; junction bases not matched to a gene: 12. The germline CDR1 and CDR2 sequences are SGHAT and FQNNGV. Here the CDR3 DNA reads TGTGCCAGCAGCGGAACACTAAAGCGGGAGATCTACGAGCAGTACTTC. As protein: CASSGTLKREIYEQYF.

With respect to this clonotype: Sequence at one end of the junction differs from germline and may be a read error. J is TRBJ2-3 and V is TRBV12-3 or TRBV12-4; 12 bases map to TRBD1. The CDR3 covers 16 residues. The CDR3 DNA reads TGTGCCAGCGGTCCCTCGGGACAGGGGGCGTCAGATACGCAGTGTTTT. This codes for CASGPSGQGASDTQCF.

This rearrangement joins TRBV10-2 to TRBJ2-7; 8 bases are shared with TRBD2. Per germline, CDR1 WSHSY and CDR2 SAAADI. V lost 1 base and J lost 0; bases outside the gene matches: 2. There are 15 residues in the CDR3. CDR3 coding DNA: TGCGCCAGCAGTGAGTACAGCGGGAGCTCCTACGAGCAGTACTTC. Amino acid sequence: CASSEYSGSSYEQYF.

Ten or more counts support this clonotype. V usage is TRBV28 and J usage is TRBJ1-2, with D unresolved. V lost 2 bases and J lost 7, with 11 bases in between. Germline V gene sequence: CDR1 MDHEN, CDR2 SYDVKM. The CDR3 totals 13 residues. The CDR3 here is CASSLSTWGGYTF. The CDR3 coding sequence is TGTGCCAGCAGTTTAAGTACATGGGGTGGCTACACCTTC.

This clonotype was counted between two and nine times. As DNA, the CDR3 is TGTGCCAGCAGCTTACCCTCTAAATTGGATACGCAGTATTTT. Translated, it gives CASSLPSKLDTQYF. V and J are TRBV11-2 and TRBJ2-3; D gene ambiguous. The V gene's germline CDR1 is SGHAT and CDR2 FQNNGV. V lost 2 bases, J lost 6 bases, and 12 bases lay in between. The CDR3 contains 14 residues.

With regard to this clonotype: One base away lies a much larger clone, so this may be a sequencing read error. The V gene is TRBV6-5, the J gene TRBJ2-2; no reliable D call. The CDR3 contains 13 residues. Trimming took 2 bases from V and 6 from J, leaving 7 bases between them. CDR1 is MNHEY, CDR2 SVGAGI, per germline. CDR3 sequence: CASSYPIPGELFF. CDR3 coding DNA: TGTGCCAGCAGTTACCCCATCCCCGGGGAGCTGTTTTTT.

Ten or more counts support this clonotype. The V and J genes are TRBV7-9 and TRBJ1-4; D unresolved. V was shortened by 5 bases and J by 5 bases, with 9 bases between the two germline ends. The germline CDR1 and CDR2 sequences are SEHNR and FQNEAQ (reference sequence). This CDR3 has 13 amino acids. The CDR3 bases are TGTGCCAGCAGCCCAAGTATGAATGAAAAACTGTTTTTT. It specifies CASSPSMNEKLFF.

In its sample, this clonotype was seen many times. This chain uses TRBV3-1 with TRBJ2-7, with D unclear. Germline V gene data show CDR1 as LGHDT and CDR2 as YNNKEL (reference sequence). V was cut by 2 bases and J by 11 bases, with 13 bases left in between. The CDR3 is 12 residues long. The CDR3 is CASSQRKGEEYF. The CDR3 DNA sequence: TGTGCCAGCAGCCAAAGGAAAGGTGAGGAGTACTTC.

Many counts were recorded for this clonotype. The genes are TRBV2 and TRBJ1-1; 8 bases line up with TRBD1. Trimming cost V 9 bases and J 4 bases; bases outside gene matches: 7. The CDR3 loop spans 13 amino acids. CDR1 is SNHLY and CDR2 is FYNNEI in the germline V gene. The CDR3 loop is CASDRGDGTEAFF. CDR3 DNA sequence: TGTGCCAGTGACAGGGGAGACGGCACTGAAGCTTTCTTT.

In this sample, this clonotype turned up many times. The chain carries TRBV30 and TRBJ2-7, with D perhaps TRBD2 (6 bases). Deletions cut 3 bases from V and 3 bases from J, with 12 bases between. The CDR3 runs to 13 residues. Looked up from germline, CDR1 is GTSNPN and CDR2 is SVGIG (reference sequence). CDR3 nucleotides: TGTGCCTGGAGCCGAGGGACTTACTACGAGCAGTACTTC. This codes for CAWSRGTYYEQYF.

This clonotype has only a few counts. The chain couples TRBV5-1 to TRBJ2-3; 14 positions match TRBD2. With 0 bases clipped from V and 5 bases from J, the junction kept 2 bases outside the gene matches. Germline loops: CDR1 SGHRS, CDR2 YFSETQ. CDR3 length: 16 amino acids. The CDR3 here is CASSLGGTSGRDTQYF. The DNA of the CDR3 is TGCGCCAGCAGCTTGGGGGGGACTAGCGGGAGAGATACGCAGTATTTT.

The V gene is TRBV4-1, the J gene TRBJ2-2; a weak D match, TRBD1 (5 bases). The V gene's germline CDR1 is MGHRA and CDR2 YSYEKL. The CDR3 is 15 amino acids. V was trimmed by 0 bases and J by 6 bases, leaving 11 bases between them. The CDR3 region has the DNA TGCGCCAGCAGCCAAGATCTACTACAGGCCGGGGAGCTGTTTTTT. It yields the protein CASSQDLLQAGELFF.